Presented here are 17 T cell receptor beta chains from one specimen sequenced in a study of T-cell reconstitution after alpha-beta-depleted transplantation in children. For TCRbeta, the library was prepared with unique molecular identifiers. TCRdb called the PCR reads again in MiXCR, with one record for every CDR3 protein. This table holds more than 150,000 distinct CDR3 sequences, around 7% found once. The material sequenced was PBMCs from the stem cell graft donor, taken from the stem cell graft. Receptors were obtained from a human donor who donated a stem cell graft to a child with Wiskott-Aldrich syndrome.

The CDR3 DNA is TGTGCCAGCAGTTCAGGGATTTCTAGCAATCAGCCCCAGCATTTT. Amino acid sequence: CASSSGISSNQPQHF. The chain is built from TRBV12-3 or TRBV12-4 and TRBJ1-5; perhaps TRBD1 as D (5 bases). CDR3 size: 15 residues. V was shortened by 4 bases and J by 0 bases, with 10 bases between the two germline ends.

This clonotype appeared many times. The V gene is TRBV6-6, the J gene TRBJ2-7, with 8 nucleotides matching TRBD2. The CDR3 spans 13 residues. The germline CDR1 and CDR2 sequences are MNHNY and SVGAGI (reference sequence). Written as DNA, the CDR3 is TGTGCTACATGGAGCGGGGGATTCTACGAGCAGTACTTC. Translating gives CATWSGGFYEQYF.

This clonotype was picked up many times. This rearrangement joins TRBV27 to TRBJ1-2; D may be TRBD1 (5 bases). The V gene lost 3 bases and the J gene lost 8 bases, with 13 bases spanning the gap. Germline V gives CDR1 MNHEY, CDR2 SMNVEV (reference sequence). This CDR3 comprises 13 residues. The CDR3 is CASSFLGERGYTF. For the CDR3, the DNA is TGTGCCAGCAGTTTTCTGGGGGAGAGAGGCTACACCTTC.

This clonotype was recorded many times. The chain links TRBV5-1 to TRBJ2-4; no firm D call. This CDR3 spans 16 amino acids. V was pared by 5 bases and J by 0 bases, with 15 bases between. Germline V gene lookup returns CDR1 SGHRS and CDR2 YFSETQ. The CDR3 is CASRSEGPIAKNIQYF. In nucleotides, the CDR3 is TGCGCCAGCAGGTCAGAAGGGCCGATAGCCAAAAACATTCAGTACTTC.

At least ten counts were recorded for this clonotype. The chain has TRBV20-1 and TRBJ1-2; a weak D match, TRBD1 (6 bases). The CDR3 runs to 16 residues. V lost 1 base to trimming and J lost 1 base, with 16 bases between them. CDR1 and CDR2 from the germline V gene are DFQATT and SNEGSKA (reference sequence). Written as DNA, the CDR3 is TGCAGTGCTAGAGCCCGGGACCAGGGGATTAACTATGGCTACACCTTC. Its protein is CSARARDQGINYGYTF.

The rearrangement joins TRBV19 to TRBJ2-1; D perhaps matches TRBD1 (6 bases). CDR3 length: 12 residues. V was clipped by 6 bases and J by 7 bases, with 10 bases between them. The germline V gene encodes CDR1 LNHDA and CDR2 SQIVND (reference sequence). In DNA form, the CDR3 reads TGTGCCAGTAGCTGGACAGAGAATGAGCAGTTCTTC. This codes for CASSWTENEQFF.

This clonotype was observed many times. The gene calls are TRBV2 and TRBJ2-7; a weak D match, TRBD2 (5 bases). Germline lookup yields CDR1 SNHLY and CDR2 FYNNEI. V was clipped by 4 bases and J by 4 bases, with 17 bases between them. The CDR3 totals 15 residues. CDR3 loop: CASSVLGISGYEQYF. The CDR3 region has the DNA TGTGCCAGCAGTGTCCTGGGGATTTCGGGGTACGAGCAGTACTTC.

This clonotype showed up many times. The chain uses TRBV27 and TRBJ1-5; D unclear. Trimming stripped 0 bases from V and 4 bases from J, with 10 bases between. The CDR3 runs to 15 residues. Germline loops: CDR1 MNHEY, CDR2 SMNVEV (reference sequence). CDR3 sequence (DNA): TGTGCCAGCAGTTTATCATGGGTAGGAAATCAGCCCCAGCATTTT. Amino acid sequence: CASSLSWVGNQPQHF.

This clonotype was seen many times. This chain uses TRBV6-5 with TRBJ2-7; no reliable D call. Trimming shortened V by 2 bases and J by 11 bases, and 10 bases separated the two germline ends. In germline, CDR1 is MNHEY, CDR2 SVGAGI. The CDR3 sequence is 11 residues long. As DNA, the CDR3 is TGTGCCAGCAGTTACGGATCAATGGAGTACTTC. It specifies CASSYGSMEYF.

The CDR3 region has the DNA TGTGCCAGCAGCTTAGACAGGGAGGGAACTAATGAAAAACTGTTTTTT. Translated, it gives CASSLDREGTNEKLFF. The rearrangement uses TRBV7-6 and TRBJ1-4, with D tentatively TRBD1 (6 bases). The CDR3 is made up of 16 amino acids. Per the germline V gene, CDR1 is SGHVS and CDR2 is FNYEAQ. V shed 1 base and J shed 1 base, with 10 bases lying between them.

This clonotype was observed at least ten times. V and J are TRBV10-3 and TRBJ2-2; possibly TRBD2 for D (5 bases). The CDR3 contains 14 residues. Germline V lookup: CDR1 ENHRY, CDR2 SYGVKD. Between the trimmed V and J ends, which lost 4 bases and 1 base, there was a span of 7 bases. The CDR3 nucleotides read TGTGCCATCAGTGGGACTCTGAACACCGGGGAGCTGTTTTTT. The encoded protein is CAISGTLNTGELFF.

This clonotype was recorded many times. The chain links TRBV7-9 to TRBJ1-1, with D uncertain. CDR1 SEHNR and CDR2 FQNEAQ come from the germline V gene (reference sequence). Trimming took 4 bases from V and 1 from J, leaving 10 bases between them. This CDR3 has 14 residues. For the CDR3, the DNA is TGTGCCAGCAGCTCCTCGGCCAAGAACACTGAAGCTTTCTTT. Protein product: CASSSSAKNTEAFF.

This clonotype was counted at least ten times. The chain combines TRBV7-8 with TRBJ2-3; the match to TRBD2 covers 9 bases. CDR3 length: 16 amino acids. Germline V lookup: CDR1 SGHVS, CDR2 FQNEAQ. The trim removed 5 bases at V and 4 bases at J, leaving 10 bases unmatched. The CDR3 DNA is TGTGCCAGCAGCCTATGGGCGGGGGGGAGCGCAGATACGCAGTATTTT. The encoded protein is CASSLWAGGSADTQYF.

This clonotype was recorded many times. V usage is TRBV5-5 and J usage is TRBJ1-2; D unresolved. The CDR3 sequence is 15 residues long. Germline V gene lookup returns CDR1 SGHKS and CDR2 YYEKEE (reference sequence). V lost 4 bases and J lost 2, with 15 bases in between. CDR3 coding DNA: TGTGCCAGCAGCCCTGGGGTTACAGAGAACTATGGCTACACCTTC. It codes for CASSPGVTENYGYTF.

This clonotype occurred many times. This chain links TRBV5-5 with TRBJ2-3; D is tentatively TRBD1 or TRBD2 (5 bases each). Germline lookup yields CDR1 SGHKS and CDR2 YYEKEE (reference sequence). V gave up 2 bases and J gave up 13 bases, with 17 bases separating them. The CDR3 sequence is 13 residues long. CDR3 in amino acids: CASSFRDPDQEYF. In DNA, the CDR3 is TGTGCCAGCAGCTTTCGGGACCCTGATCAGGAGTATTTT.

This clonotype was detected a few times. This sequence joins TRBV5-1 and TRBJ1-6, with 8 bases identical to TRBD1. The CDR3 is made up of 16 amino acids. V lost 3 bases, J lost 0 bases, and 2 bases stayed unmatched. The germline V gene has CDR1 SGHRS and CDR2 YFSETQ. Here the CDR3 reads CASSYRGSSYNSPLHF. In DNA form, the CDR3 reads TGCGCCAGCAGCTACAGGGGGAGCTCCTATAATTCACCCCTCCACTTT.

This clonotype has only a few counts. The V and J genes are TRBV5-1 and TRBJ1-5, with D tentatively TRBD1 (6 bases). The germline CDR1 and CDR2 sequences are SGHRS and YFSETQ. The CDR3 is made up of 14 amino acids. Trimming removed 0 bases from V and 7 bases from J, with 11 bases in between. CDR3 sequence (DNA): TGCGCCAGCAGCTTGGCGCCAGGGGACCAGCCCCAGCATTTT. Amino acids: CASSLAPGDQPQHF.